A selection of T cell receptor beta chains follows, all from one sample in a study of Ad26.COV2.S vaccination and SARS-CoV-2 variants. TCRdb keeps only in-frame clones here, not all; method: immunoSEQ multiplex PCR. Of about 400,000 clones listed, roughly 88% are singletons. The specimen was peripheral blood, collected in a trial of Ad26.COV2.S vaccine versus placebo. The receptor set was obtained from a person aged 18-60 years who received the Ad26.COV2.S COVID-19 vaccine or a placebo. CDR3s include the opening cysteine and the closing phenylalanine or tryptophan. Each record gives: V gene, D gene, clone size, J gene, CDR3 DNA, CDR3 protein. The D gene is left open where the match is weak. Rows give clone size only sometimes, using once, few, many, or a class for an expanded clone.

>TRBV30|-|-|TRBJ2-1
TGTGCCTGGAGCGCCCAAGCCCAGGGGTTCTTC
CAWSAQAQGFF
>TRBV10-3|-|-|TRBJ2-5
TGTGCCATCAGTGAGCCCCCGGGGGAGACCCAGTACTTC
CAISEPPGETQYF
>TRBV28|-|-|TRBJ1-3
TGTGCCAGCAGTTTACAGAGCCTCCTCGGAAACACCATATATTTT
CASSLQSLLGNTIYF
>TRBV27|-|-|TRBJ2-1
TGTGCCAGCAGTTTATTGGCACCTCAAAGCTCCTACAATGAGCAGTTCTTC
CASSLLAPQSSYNEQFF
>TRBV9|TRBD2|-|TRBJ2-1
TGTGCCAGCAGCGTAAAGGGGCTAGCGGGGGCCTCGAGTTACAATGAGCAGTTCTTC
CASSVKGLAGASSYNEQFF
>TRBV5-8|-|-|TRBJ1-4
TGTGCCAGCAGCTTGTACCGAGGAAATGAAAAACTGTTTTTT
CASSLYRGNEKLFF
>TRBV2|TRBD1|once|TRBJ2-3
TGTGCCAGCAGTGAAGGCAGGGGGACGGATACGCAGTATTTT
CASSEGRGTDTQYF
>TRBV5-4|-|-|TRBJ1-2
TGTGCCAGCAGGATGGGGGGCGCGTTGGGCTACACCTTC
CASRMGGALGYTF
>TRBV28|-|-|TRBJ1-2
TGTGCCAGCAGCTCCGGACGGCCCTATGGCTACACCTTC
CASSSGRPYGYTF
>TRBV6-4|TRBD2|-|TRBJ2-2
TGTGCCGGAAACCGAGCGGGGGAGGTCCCCGGGGAGCTGTTTTTT
CAGNRAGEVPGELFF
>TRBV18|-|-|TRBJ2-2
TGTGCCAGCCGCGGAGGGGGCCGATCCTCCGGGGAGCTGTTTTTT
CASRGGGRSSGELFF
>TRBV7-6|TRBD2|-|TRBJ2-6
TGTGCCAGCAGCCGCGGGGGCTCTGGGGCCAACGTCCTGACTTTC
CASSRGGSGANVLTF
>TRBV7-2|-|-|TRBJ1-1
TGTGCCAGCAGCAAGACAGAGAACACTGAAGCTTTCTTT
CASSKTENTEAFF
>TRBV11-2|-|-|TRBJ2-6
TGTGCCAGCAGCCGCGAGAGCTCTGGGGCCAACGTCCTGACTTTC
CASSRESSGANVLTF
>TRBV5-8|-|-|TRBJ1-1
TGTGCCAGCAGCCGGGGGGAGGGGCGATCGGGTGAAGCTTTCTTT
CASSRGEGRSGEAFF
>TRBV7-3|-|-|TRBJ1-2
TGTGCCAGCAAGGGGACAAGATTTGAAAACTATGGCTACACCTTC
CASKGTRFENYGYTF
>TRBV10-3|-|-|TRBJ2-3
TGTGCCATCAGTATTAGCGGAGGGGGTACAGATACGCAGTATTTT
CAISISGGGTDTQYF
>TRBV28|-|few|TRBJ2-1
TGTGCCAGCAGTTTAGGGCAGGGACTGATCAATGAGCAGTTCTTC
CASSLGQGLINEQFF